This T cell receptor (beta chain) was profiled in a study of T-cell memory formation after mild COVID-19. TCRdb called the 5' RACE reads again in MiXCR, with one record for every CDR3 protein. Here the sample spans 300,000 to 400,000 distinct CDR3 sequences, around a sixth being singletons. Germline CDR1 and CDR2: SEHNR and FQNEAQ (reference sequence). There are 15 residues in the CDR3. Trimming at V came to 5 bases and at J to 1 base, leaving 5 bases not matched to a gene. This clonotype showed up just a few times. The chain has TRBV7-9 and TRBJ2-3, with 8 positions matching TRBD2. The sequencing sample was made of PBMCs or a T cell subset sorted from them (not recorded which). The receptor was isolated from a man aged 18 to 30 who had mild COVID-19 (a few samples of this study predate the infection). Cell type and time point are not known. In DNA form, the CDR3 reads TGTGCCAGCAGCCCGACTAGCGCCCGCACAGATACGCAGTATTTT. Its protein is CASSPTSARTDTQYF.